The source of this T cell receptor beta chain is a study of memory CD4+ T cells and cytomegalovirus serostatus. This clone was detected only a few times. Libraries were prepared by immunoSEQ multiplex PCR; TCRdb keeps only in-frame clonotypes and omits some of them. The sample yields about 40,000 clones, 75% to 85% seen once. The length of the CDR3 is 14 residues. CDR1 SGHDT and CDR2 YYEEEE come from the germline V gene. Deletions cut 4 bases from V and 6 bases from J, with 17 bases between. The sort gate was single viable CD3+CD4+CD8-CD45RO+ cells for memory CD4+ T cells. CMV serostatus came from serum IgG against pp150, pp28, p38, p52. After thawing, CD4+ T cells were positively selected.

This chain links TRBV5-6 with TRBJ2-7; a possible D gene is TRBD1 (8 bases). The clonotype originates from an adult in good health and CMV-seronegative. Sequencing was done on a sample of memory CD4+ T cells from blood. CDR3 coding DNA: TGTGCCAGCAGCGGTAACAGGGGGGGTAGCGAGCAGTACTTC. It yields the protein CASSGNRGGSEQYF.